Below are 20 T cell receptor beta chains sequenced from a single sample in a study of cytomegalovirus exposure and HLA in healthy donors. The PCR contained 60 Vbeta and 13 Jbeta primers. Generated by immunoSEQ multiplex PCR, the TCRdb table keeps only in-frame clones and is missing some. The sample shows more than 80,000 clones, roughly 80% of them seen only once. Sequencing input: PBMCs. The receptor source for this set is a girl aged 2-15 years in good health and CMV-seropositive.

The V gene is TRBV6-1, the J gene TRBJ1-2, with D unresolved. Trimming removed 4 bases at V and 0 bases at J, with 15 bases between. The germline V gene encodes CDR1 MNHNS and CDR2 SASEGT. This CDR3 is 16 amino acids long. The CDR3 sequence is CASSGLKTGSNYGYTF. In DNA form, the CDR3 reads TGTGCCAGCAGTGGGCTCAAGACGGGTTCTAACTATGGCTACACCTTC.

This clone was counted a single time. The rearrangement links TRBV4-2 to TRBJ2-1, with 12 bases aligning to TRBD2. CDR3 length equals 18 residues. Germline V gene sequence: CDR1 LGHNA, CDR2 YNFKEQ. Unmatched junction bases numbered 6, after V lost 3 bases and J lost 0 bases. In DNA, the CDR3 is TGTGCCAGCAGCCATTTAACTAGCGGGGGGAGCTCCTACAATGAGCAGTTCTTC. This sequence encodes CASSHLTSGGSSYNEQFF.

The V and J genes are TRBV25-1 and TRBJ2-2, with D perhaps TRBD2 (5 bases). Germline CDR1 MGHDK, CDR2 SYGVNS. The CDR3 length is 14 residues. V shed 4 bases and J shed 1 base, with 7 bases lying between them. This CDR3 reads CASSAGMNTGELFF. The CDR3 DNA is TGTGCCAGCAGTGCGGGAATGAACACCGGGGAGCTGTTTTTT.

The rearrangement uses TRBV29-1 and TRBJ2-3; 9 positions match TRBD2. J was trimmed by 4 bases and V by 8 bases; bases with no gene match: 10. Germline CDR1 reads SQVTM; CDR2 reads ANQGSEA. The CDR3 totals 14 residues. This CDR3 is CSTRLAGASDTQYF. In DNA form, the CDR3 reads TGCAGCACAAGGTTAGCGGGAGCTTCAGATACGCAGTATTTT.

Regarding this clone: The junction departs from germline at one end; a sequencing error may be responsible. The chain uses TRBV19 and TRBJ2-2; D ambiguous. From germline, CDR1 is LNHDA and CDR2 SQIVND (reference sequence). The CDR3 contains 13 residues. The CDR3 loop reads CASSIQSTRELFF. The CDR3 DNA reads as TGTGCCAGTAGTATCCAGTCCACCCGGGAGCTGTTTTTT.

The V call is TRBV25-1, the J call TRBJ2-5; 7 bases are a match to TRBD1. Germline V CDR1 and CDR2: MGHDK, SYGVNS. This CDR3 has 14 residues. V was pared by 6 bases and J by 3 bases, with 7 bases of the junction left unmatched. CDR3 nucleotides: TGTGCCAGCAGAGCACTGACAGGGAAAGAGACCCAGTACTTC. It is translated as CASRALTGKETQYF.

The CDR3 coding sequence is TGCGCCAGCAGCTTGGACGGACAGGGAGGTGACTATGGCTACACCTTC. This gives the protein CASSLDGQGGDYGYTF. The chain carries TRBV5-1 and TRBJ1-2, with 8 bases matching TRBD1. The CDR3 is 16 residues long. Trimming took 0 bases from V and 3 from J; bases not matched to a gene: 7. CDR1 and CDR2 (germline): SGHRS, YFSETQ.

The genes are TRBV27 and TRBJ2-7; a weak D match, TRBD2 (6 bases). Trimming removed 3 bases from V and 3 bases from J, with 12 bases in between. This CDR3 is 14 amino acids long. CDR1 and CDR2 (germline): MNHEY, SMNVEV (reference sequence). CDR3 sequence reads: CASSFQLAGYEQYF. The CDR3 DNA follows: TGTGCCAGCAGTTTCCAACTAGCAGGCTACGAGCAGTACTTC.

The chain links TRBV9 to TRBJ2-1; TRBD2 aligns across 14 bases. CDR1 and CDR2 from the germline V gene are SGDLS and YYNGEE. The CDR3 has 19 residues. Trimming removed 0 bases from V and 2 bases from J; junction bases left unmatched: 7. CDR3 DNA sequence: TGTGCCAGCAGCGTAGAGAGCGGGACTAGCGGGAGAGCCTACAATGAGCAGTTCTTC. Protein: CASSVESGTSGRAYNEQFF.

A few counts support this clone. The CDR3 is CASSIIGRAGNTIYF. In DNA form, the CDR3 reads TGTGCCAGTAGTATAATTGGCAGGGCTGGAAACACCATATATTTT. V is TRBV19 and J is TRBJ1-3, with D perhaps matching TRBD1 (5 bases). CDR1 and CDR2 (germline): LNHDA, SQIVND (reference sequence). This CDR3 is 15 amino acids long. V was trimmed by 2 bases and J by 2 bases, leaving 10 bases between them.

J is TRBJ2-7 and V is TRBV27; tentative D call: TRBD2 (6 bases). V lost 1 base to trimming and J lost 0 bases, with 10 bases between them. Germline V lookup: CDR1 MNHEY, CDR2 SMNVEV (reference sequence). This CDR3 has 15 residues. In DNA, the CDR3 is TGTGCCAGCAGTTTATATGCGGGACTCTCCTACGAGCAGTACTTC. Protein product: CASSLYAGLSYEQYF.

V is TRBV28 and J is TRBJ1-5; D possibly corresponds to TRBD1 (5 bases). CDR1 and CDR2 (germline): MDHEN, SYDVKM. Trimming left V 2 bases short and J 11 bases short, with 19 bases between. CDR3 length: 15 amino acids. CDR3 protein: CASSLETALMQAQHF. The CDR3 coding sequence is TGTGCCAGCAGTTTAGAGACAGCTCTCATGCAGGCCCAGCATTTT.

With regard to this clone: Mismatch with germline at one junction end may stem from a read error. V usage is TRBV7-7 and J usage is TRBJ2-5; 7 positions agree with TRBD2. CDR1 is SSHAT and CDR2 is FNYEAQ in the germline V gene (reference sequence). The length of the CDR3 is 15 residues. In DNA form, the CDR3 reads TGTGCTAGCAGTTTAACGGGACTAACAAAAGAGACCCAGTACTTC. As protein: CASSLTGLTKETQYF. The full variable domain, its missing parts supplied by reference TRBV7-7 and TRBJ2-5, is GAGVSQSPRYKVTKRGQDVTLRCDPISSHATLYWYQQALGQGPEFLTYFNYEAQPDKSGLPSDRFSAERPEGSISTLTIQRTEQRDSAMYRCASSLTGLTKETQYFGPGTRLLVL.

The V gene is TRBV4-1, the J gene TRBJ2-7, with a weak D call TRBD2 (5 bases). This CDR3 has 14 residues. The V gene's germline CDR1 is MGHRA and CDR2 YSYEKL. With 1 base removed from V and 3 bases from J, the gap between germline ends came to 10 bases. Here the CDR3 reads CASSQGEINYEQYF. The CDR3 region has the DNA TGCGCCAGCAGCCAAGGGGAGATTAACTACGAGCAGTACTTC.

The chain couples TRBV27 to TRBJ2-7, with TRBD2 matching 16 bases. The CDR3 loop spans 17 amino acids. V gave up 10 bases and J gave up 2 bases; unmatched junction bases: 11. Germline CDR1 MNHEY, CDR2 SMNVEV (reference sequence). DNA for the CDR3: TGTGCCACCTCGGGACTAGCGGGAGGGAGAAGTCCCTACGAGCAGTACTTC. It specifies CATSGLAGGRSPYEQYF.

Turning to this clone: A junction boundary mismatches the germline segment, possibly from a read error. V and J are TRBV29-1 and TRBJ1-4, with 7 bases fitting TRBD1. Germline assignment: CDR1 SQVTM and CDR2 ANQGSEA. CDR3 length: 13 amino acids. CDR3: CSVEDRAGGKLFF. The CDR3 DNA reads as TGCAGCGTCGAAGACAGGGCAGGGGGAAAACTGTTTTTT.

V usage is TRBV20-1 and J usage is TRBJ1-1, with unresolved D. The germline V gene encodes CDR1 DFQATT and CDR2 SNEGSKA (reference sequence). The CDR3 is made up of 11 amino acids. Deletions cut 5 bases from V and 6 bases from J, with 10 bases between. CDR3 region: CSASLVAEAFF. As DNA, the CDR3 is TGCAGTGCTTCGTTAGTGGCTGAAGCTTTCTTT.

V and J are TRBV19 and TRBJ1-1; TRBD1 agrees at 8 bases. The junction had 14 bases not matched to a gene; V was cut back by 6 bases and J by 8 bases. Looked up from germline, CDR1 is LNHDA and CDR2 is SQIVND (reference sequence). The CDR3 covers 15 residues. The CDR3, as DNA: TGTGCCAGTAGCAGTATTGAACAGGGGGGAAAAGAAGCTTTCTTT. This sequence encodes CASSSIEQGGKEAFF.

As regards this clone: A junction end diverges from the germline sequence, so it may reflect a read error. The CDR3 nucleotides are TGTGCCAGCAGCAGTACTAGCGGGGGAGTCTTC. Translated: CASSSTSGGVF. The chain is built from TRBV7-9 and TRBJ2-1, with 11 bases matching TRBD2. The CDR3 is 11 amino acids. Germline assignment: CDR1 SEHNR and CDR2 FQNEAQ (reference sequence).

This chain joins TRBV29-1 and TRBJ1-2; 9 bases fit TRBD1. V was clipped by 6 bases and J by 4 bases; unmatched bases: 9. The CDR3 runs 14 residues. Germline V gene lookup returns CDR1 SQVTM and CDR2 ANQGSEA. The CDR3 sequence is CSVGTGKGSYGYTF. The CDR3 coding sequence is TGCAGCGTGGGGACAGGGAAAGGTTCCTATGGCTACACCTTC.